These 27 T cell receptor beta chains share one sample of origin, sequenced in a study of CD8 T cells in ankylosing spondylitis. TCRdb independently ran MiXCR on the 5' RACE reads; one entry per CDR3 protein. The table shows 300,000 to 400,000 distinct CDR3 sequences, with roughly 20% occurring only once. The sequencing input was blood, either unsorted or a sorted T cell fraction (not recorded which). These receptors all stem from a male donor with ankylosing spondylitis or in good health (not recorded which).

The chain carries TRBV5-4 and TRBJ1-2; D is perhaps TRBD1 (6 bases). The CDR3 has 14 amino acids. V lost 5 bases and J 6 bases, leaving 17 bases between the germline ends. The V gene's germline CDR1 is SGHNT and CDR2 YYREEE (reference sequence). CDR3 loop: CASRMIFQGNGYTF. CDR3 bases: TGTGCCAGCAGAATGATATTCCAGGGGAATGGCTACACCTTC.

The table lists this clonotype with a few counts. The chain combines TRBV4-1 with TRBJ2-1; 11 bases are a match to TRBD2. The CDR3 runs 15 residues. The germline CDR1 and CDR2 sequences are MGHRA and YSYEKL. With 1 base clipped from V and 10 bases from J, the junction kept 6 bases outside the gene matches. As DNA, the CDR3 is TGCGCCAGCAGCCAAGCAGCTAGCGGGGGGACCGAGCAGTTCTTC. Its protein product is CASSQAASGGTEQFF.

This sequence joins TRBV20-1 and TRBJ2-1; D not resolved. The CDR3 spans 10 residues. Germline V CDR1 and CDR2: DFQATT, SNEGSKA (reference sequence). The V end was cut by 5 bases, the J end by 15 bases, with 14 bases between. The CDR3 loop is CSAEHDSPFF. DNA of the CDR3: TGCAGTGCTGAGCATGATTCTCCGTTCTTC.

This clonotype was counted between two and nine times. V gene TRBV4-1 combines with J gene TRBJ2-5; D may be TRBD2 (7 bases). Trimming took off 5 bases at V and 2 bases at J, with 15 bases between the two ends. Germline V gene data show CDR1 as MGHRA and CDR2 as YSYEKL. This CDR3 region has 15 residues. CDR3 sequence: CASSEVGRGQETQYF. CDR3 sequence (DNA): TGCGCCAGCAGCGAGGTTGGGAGGGGGCAAGAGACCCAGTACTTC.

This clonotype occurred a few times. The rearrangement links TRBV5-1 to TRBJ2-7; possibly TRBD1 or TRBD2 for D (6 bases each). The CDR3 sequence is 13 residues long. The V and J ends lost 3 bases and 3 bases respectively, with 10 bases between them. The V gene's germline CDR1 is SGHRS and CDR2 YFSETQ. CDR3 sequence (DNA): TGCGCCAGCAGCTCGGGGGCGGTCTACGAGCAGTACTTC. It specifies CASSSGAVYEQYF.

This clonotype appeared a few times. This chain connects TRBV2 to TRBJ2-7; the match to TRBD1 covers 10 bases. CDR1 is SNHLY, CDR2 FYNNEI, per germline. This CDR3 comprises 15 residues. After removal of 7 bases from V and 7 bases from J, the junction contained 13 bases not matched to a gene. As DNA, the CDR3 is TGTGCCAGCATGGGGACAGGGGTCGACGGAGGGGAGCAGTACTTC. Its translation is CASMGTGVDGGEQYF.

The chain employs TRBV27 and TRBJ2-1; 7 bases agree with TRBD2. The CDR3 sequence is 19 residues long. Germline-derived CDR1 and CDR2 are MNHEY and SMNVEV (reference sequence). The V and J ends lost 6 bases and 4 bases, in that order; junction bases with no gene match: 21. CDR3 nucleotides: TGTGCCAGCAGCCGAAAGGCTAGCGGCTATACTGACGATTACAATGAGCAGTTCTTC. Protein sequence: CASSRKASGYTDDYNEQFF.

The chain employs TRBV6-5 and TRBJ2-5; 9 nucleotides agree with TRBD1. The CDR3 contains 16 residues. V lost 2 bases and J lost 2; bases outside the gene matches: 6. CDR1 MNHEY and CDR2 SVGAGI come from the germline V gene. CDR3 in amino acids: CASSYTPTGGQETQYF. The DNA for the CDR3 is TGTGCCAGCAGTTACACCCCGACAGGGGGTCAAGAGACCCAGTACTTC.

The rearrangement joins TRBV6-5 to TRBJ2-7, with D possibly called TRBD1 or TRBD2 (6 bases each). Per germline, CDR1 MNHEY and CDR2 SVGAGI. The CDR3 is 16 residues long. V lost 2 bases and J lost 4, with 18 bases in between. CDR3 bases: TGTGCCAGCAGTTACCTCCATGAGGGGGGCGGTTACGAGCAGTACTTC. The encoded protein is CASSYLHEGGGYEQYF.

The chain recombines TRBV4-2 with TRBJ2-5; 10 bases align to TRBD2. V shed 6 bases, J shed 3 bases, and the junction held 4 bases outside the gene matches. Germline loops: CDR1 LGHNA, CDR2 YNFKEQ. The CDR3 has 14 amino acids. The CDR3 region has the DNA TGTGCCAGCAGTAGCGGGGGGCCCGAAGAGACCCAGTACTTC. This gives the protein CASSSGGPEETQYF.

CDR3 loop: CSVEQGGGTGELFF. Written as DNA, the CDR3 is TGCAGCGTTGAGCAGGGTGGGGGGACCGGGGAGCTGTTTTTT. The chain is built from TRBV29-1 and TRBJ2-2; TRBD2 might be the D (6 bases). Trimming removed 3 bases at V and 5 bases at J, with 13 bases between. The length of the CDR3 is 14 residues. CDR1 SQVTM and CDR2 ANQGSEA come from the germline V gene.

This clonotype was observed many times. This chain uses TRBV27 with TRBJ2-1, with D perhaps TRBD1 (5 bases). Germline CDR1 reads MNHEY; CDR2 reads SMNVEV (reference sequence). The CDR3 runs to 12 residues. The ends were cut back, 8 bases at V and 8 bases at J, with 13 bases in the middle. CDR3 protein: CASYSIGDEQFF. CDR3 DNA sequence: TGTGCCAGCTATTCCATAGGGGATGAGCAGTTCTTC.

There are a few counts of this clonotype. V and J are TRBV10-2 and TRBJ2-7, with D perhaps TRBD1 (7 bases). V lost 7 bases to trimming and J lost 5 bases, with 15 bases between them. Germline V lookup: CDR1 WSHSY, CDR2 SAAADI. The CDR3 has 13 amino acids. This CDR3 reads CASNAGGLNEQYF. CDR3 coding DNA: TGCGCCAGCAACGCAGGGGGGCTTAACGAGCAGTACTTC.

This clonotype was recorded at least ten times. This chain joins TRBV29-1 and TRBJ2-2, with unresolved D. Germline CDR1 is SQVTM and CDR2 is ANQGSEA. The length of the CDR3 is 13 residues. V gave up 5 bases and J gave up 1 base, with 8 bases separating them. CDR3 in DNA: TGCAGCGTTATGCTACGGAACACCGGGGAGCTGTTTTTT. Its translation is CSVMLRNTGELFF.

This clonotype was seen repeatedly, ten times or more. V gene TRBV12-3 or TRBV12-4 combines with J gene TRBJ2-2; D is ambiguous. Deletions cut 6 bases from V and 6 bases from J, with 5 bases between. This CDR3 is built from 11 residues. CDR3 in DNA: TGTGCCAGCAGGGCTCCCGGGGAGCTGTTTTTT. Its protein product is CASRAPGELFF.

This clonotype has more than one count but fewer than ten. The CDR3 protein is CSAGQRGVYNEQFF. The CDR3 DNA reads as TGCAGTGCTGGGCAGCGGGGGGTTTACAATGAGCAGTTCTTC. This chain connects TRBV20-1 to TRBJ2-1, with 9 bases matching TRBD2. The CDR3 is 14 residues long. The V segment lost 5 bases and the J segment 4 bases; nucleotides outside the gene matches: 6. Germline V gene data show CDR1 as DFQATT and CDR2 as SNEGSKA (reference sequence).

A single count supports this clonotype. This chain links TRBV11-2 with TRBJ2-5; D is tentatively TRBD1 or TRBD2 (5 bases each). The CDR3 extends over 16 amino acids. V was cut by 5 bases and J by 1 base, with 17 bases left in between. Germline CDR1 is SGHAT and CDR2 is FQNNGV. CDR3 in amino acids: CASSPEGVAGQETQYF. CDR3 DNA sequence: TGTGCCAGCAGCCCAGAAGGGGTGGCGGGCCAAGAGACCCAGTACTTC.

This clonotype appeared a few times. This chain uses TRBV29-1 with TRBJ2-5, with 12 bases lining up with TRBD1. The CDR3 contains 15 residues. Germline V gene sequence: CDR1 SQVTM, CDR2 ANQGSEA. V gave up 4 bases and J gave up 5 bases; unmatched junction bases: 8. The CDR3: CSVAGTGGGKETQYF. As DNA, the CDR3 is TGCAGCGTTGCCGGGACAGGGGGCGGGAAGGAGACCCAGTACTTC.

The chain is built from TRBV4-1 and TRBJ2-5, with 8 bases matching TRBD1. The length of the CDR3 is 15 residues. CDR1 is MGHRA, CDR2 YSYEKL, per germline. The V gene end was trimmed by 8 bases and the J gene end by 2 bases; junction bases not matched to a gene: 10. Here the CDR3 DNA reads TGCGCCAGCCGCCCGACAGGGGCGCTACAAGAGACCCAGTACTTC. It specifies CASRPTGALQETQYF.

This clonotype appeared a few times. The V and J genes are TRBV6-4 and TRBJ2-1, with 11 bases fitting TRBD1. This CDR3 is built from 17 residues. Trimming at V came to 7 bases and at J to 7 bases, leaving 15 bases not matched to a gene. Germline V gene sequence: CDR1 MRHNA, CDR2 SNTAGT. CDR3 coding DNA: TGTGCCAGCAAGCTCAACCCCGGGACAGGGGGTTGGAATGAGCAGTTCTTC. Amino acid sequence: CASKLNPGTGGWNEQFF.

The CDR3 loop is CASSVPVLGRQETQYF. Here the CDR3 DNA reads TGTGCCAGCAGTGTCCCGGTTTTGGGCCGGCAAGAGACCCAGTACTTC. The chain links TRBV2 to TRBJ2-5, with unresolved D. Germline loops: CDR1 SNHLY, CDR2 FYNNEI. Trimming left V 4 bases short and J 2 bases short, with 17 bases between. This CDR3 is 16 amino acids long. Looking up the rest from reference TRBV2 and TRBJ2-5 gives the full variable domain: EPEVTQTPSHQVTQMGQEVILRCVPISNHLYFYWYRQILGQKVEFLVSFYNNEISEKSEIFDDQFSVERPDGSNFTLKIRSTKLEDSAMYFCASSVPVLGRQETQYFGPGTRLLVL.

The V and J genes are TRBV7-9 and TRBJ2-3; possibly TRBD1 or TRBD2 for D (6 bases each). Trimming took off 8 bases at V and 4 bases at J, with 22 bases between the two ends. The CDR3 contains 16 residues. From germline, CDR1 is SEHNR and CDR2 FQNEAQ (reference sequence). The CDR3 loop reads CASGRWAGEDADTQYF. DNA for the CDR3: TGTGCCAGCGGGCGGTGGGCAGGGGAGGATGCAGATACGCAGTATTTT.

J is TRBJ2-5 and V is TRBV12-3 or TRBV12-4, with D tentatively TRBD1 or TRBD2 (6 bases each). CDR3 length equals 16 residues. The V end was cut by 3 bases, the J end by 5 bases, with 19 bases between. Written as DNA, the CDR3 is TGTGCCAGCAGTTTTACCGTGGGGGCGCGGGGTGAGACCCAGTACTTC. It yields the protein CASSFTVGARGETQYF.

This clonotype occurred a few times. The rearrangement joins TRBV4-1 to TRBJ2-1, with D perhaps matching TRBD2 (6 bases). Deletions cut 1 base from V and 5 bases from J, with 6 bases between. CDR3 length: 13 amino acids. Germline values: CDR1 MGHRA, CDR2 YSYEKL. The CDR3 loop reads CASSQGGDNEQFF. The CDR3 region has the DNA TGCGCCAGCAGCCAAGGGGGGGACAATGAGCAGTTCTTC.

This clonotype was seen ten or more times. The junction shows a germline mismatch at one end, possibly a read error. The V call is TRBV12-3 or TRBV12-4, the J call TRBJ2-7; 7 nucleotides align to TRBD1. The CDR3 covers 15 residues. CDR3 DNA sequence: TGTGCCAGCAGCTTAGGGGCAGGGGGCTCCTACGAGCAGTACTTC. Translation: CASSLGAGGSYEQYF.

This chain uses TRBV4-1 with TRBJ2-3; a weak D match, TRBD1 (5 bases). V lost 0 bases to trimming and J lost 4 bases, with 11 bases between them. The germline gives CDR1 MGHRA, CDR2 YSYEKL. The CDR3 has 15 residues. The CDR3 sequence is CASSQEGRVADTQYF. Here the CDR3 DNA reads TGCGCCAGCAGCCAAGAAGGCAGGGTGGCAGATACGCAGTATTTT.

V usage is TRBV7-8 and J usage is TRBJ2-5; 7 bases are shared with TRBD2. CDR1 is SGHVS, CDR2 FQNEAQ, per germline. CDR3 size: 15 residues. V shed 3 bases, J shed 5 bases, and the junction held 9 bases outside the gene matches. Here the CDR3 reads CASSFSGTIGETQYF. The CDR3 DNA reads as TGTGCCAGCAGCTTTTCGGGGACTATCGGCGAGACCCAGTACTTC.